The 25 T cell receptor beta chains below were found in one sample sequenced in a study of T cells after yellow fever vaccination. TCRdb used MiXCR to reprocess the 5' RACE reads, holding one entry per CDR3 protein. The sample records 150,000 to 200,000 distinct CDR3 sequences, 9.3% being singletons. Sequencing was performed on CD8+ T cells sorted from PBMCs, taken 45 days after the yellow fever booster vaccination. These receptors all stem from a man aged 18 to 29 who received the YFV17D yellow fever vaccine.

V is TRBV3-1 and J is TRBJ1-3; D unresolved. The V gene lost 1 base and the J gene lost 8 bases, with 12 bases spanning the gap. CDR1 and CDR2 (germline): LGHDT, YNNKEL (reference sequence). This CDR3 region has 14 residues. The CDR3 here is CASSQVIRADTIYF. DNA for the CDR3: TGTGCCAGCAGCCAAGTGATCCGGGCAGACACCATATATTTT.

This clonotype was recorded a few times. This chain links TRBV7-9 with TRBJ1-2; D gene unclear. Germline CDR1 SEHNR, CDR2 FQNEAQ (reference sequence). This CDR3 has 12 amino acids. V was trimmed by 4 bases and J by 4 bases, leaving 7 bases between them. The CDR3 spells CASSWGGYGYTF. CDR3 sequence (DNA): TGTGCCAGCAGCTGGGGTGGCTATGGCTACACCTTC.

This clonotype was detected a few times. The chain carries TRBV5-5 and TRBJ1-2; possible D gene TRBD1, 5 bases. CDR3 length: 16 amino acids. Trimming shortened V by 4 bases and J by 4 bases, and 20 bases separated the two germline ends. Germline V gene data show CDR1 as SGHKS and CDR2 as YYEKEE (reference sequence). The DNA of the CDR3 is TGTGCCAGCAGCCCCACGGTGGGGGTCTCGATCTATGGCTACACCTTC. This codes for CASSPTVGVSIYGYTF.

The V and J genes are TRBV6-5 and TRBJ1-1; D uncertain. Deletions cut 5 bases from V and 0 bases from J, with 10 bases between. The CDR3 is 14 amino acids. The germline gives CDR1 MNHEY, CDR2 SVGAGI. The CDR3, as DNA: TGTGCCAGCAGTGACCGGGTCATGAACACTGAAGCTTTCTTT. It yields the protein CASSDRVMNTEAFF.

V gene TRBV12-3 or TRBV12-4 combines with J gene TRBJ1-2; unclear D gene. CDR3 length equals 17 residues. Deletions cut 4 bases from V and 1 base from J, with 19 bases between. The CDR3 DNA is TGTGCCAGCAGTTCGCCAATGGACGGAGGTCTTAACTATGGCTACACCTTC. It yields the protein CASSSPMDGGLNYGYTF.

This clonotype turned up a few times. The rearrangement uses TRBV20-1 and TRBJ2-7; TRBD2 is a possible D gene (6 bases). Germline V CDR1 and CDR2: DFQATT, SNEGSKA (reference sequence). The CDR3 spans 13 residues. The germline V and J ends were trimmed by 5 bases and 0 bases, with 11 bases remaining between them. The CDR3 spells CSAAPSDSYEQYV. CDR3 nucleotide sequence: TGCAGTGCTGCCCCTAGCGACTCCTACGAGCAGTACGTC.

The chain recombines TRBV6-2 or TRBV6-3 with TRBJ1-1; D unclear. Per germline, CDR1 MNHEY and CDR2 SVGEGT. The CDR3 contains 14 residues. V lost 6 bases and J lost 1, with 12 bases in between. Here the CDR3 DNA reads TGTGCCAGCAGGGACTTTGGGGAGAACACTGAAGCTTTCTTT. The encoded protein is CASRDFGENTEAFF.

This clonotype was seen a few times. The chain combines TRBV25-1 with TRBJ2-5; D may be TRBD1 (6 bases). Deletions cut 8 bases from V and 5 bases from J, with 15 bases between. In germline, CDR1 is MGHDK, CDR2 SYGVNS. The CDR3 contains 13 residues. The CDR3 DNA reads TGTGCCAGCTCGCAGGGGTCAGGGGAGACCCAGTACTTC. It encodes CASSQGSGETQYF.

This clonotype has just a few counts. The rearrangement uses TRBV6-2 or TRBV6-3 and TRBJ1-1; the match to TRBD1 covers 7 bases. Germline assignment: CDR1 MNHEY and CDR2 SVGEGT. Trimming took 0 bases from V and 4 from J; bases not matched to a gene: 8. The CDR3 loop spans 16 amino acids. CDR3 in DNA: TGTGCCAGCAGTTACTCCCCAGACAGGGCGGGCACTGAAGCTTTCTTT. This translates into CASSYSPDRAGTEAFF.

The chain has TRBV7-2 and TRBJ2-1; D ambiguous. From germline, CDR1 is SGHTA and CDR2 FQGNSA. There are 11 residues in the CDR3. Trimming left V 5 bases short and J 9 bases short, with 8 bases between. The CDR3, as DNA: TGTGCCAGCAGCCCGGACCGTGAGCAGTTCTTC. This sequence encodes CASSPDREQFF. Full variable domain (rest looked up from reference TRBV7-2 and TRBJ2-1): GAGVSQSPSNKVTEKGKDVELRCDPISGHTALYWYRQSLGQGLEFLIYFQGNSAPDKSGLPSDRFSAERTGGSVSTLTIQRTQQEDSAVYLCASSPDREQFFGPGTRLTVL.

About this clonotype: A junction boundary mismatches the germline segment, possibly from a read error. The V and J genes are TRBV19 and TRBJ2-3; 8 nucleotides agree with TRBD2. The CDR3 has 15 residues. Germline-derived CDR1 and CDR2 are LNHDA and SQIVND (reference sequence). The CDR3 DNA reads as TGTGCCAGTAGCGTTGGAGCGGGGGTTACAGATACGAAGTATTTT. It codes for CASSVGAGVTDTKYF. Drawing the rest from reference TRBV19 and TRBJ2-3, the complete variable domain is DGGITQSPKYLFRKEGQNVTLSCEQNLNHDAMYWYRQDPGQGLRLIYYSQIVNDFQKGDIAEGYSVSREKKESFPLTVTSAQKNPTAFYLCASSVGAGVTDTKYFGPGTRLTVL.

This clonotype was seen only a few times. The V gene is TRBV6-5, the J gene TRBJ2-1, with TRBD2 identical over 10 bases. Trimming took 7 bases from V and 4 from J; bases not matched to a gene: 7. CDR3 length: 15 residues. Germline assignment: CDR1 MNHEY and CDR2 SVGAGI. The CDR3 spells CASNPLAGAYNEQFF. CDR3 in DNA: TGTGCCAGCAATCCTCTAGCGGGGGCATACAATGAGCAGTTCTTC.

There are a few counts of this clonotype. V gene TRBV10-3 combines with J gene TRBJ2-1; D is perhaps TRBD1 (5 bases). This CDR3 is built from 15 residues. Germline CDR1 and CDR2: ENHRY and SYGVKD. V was cut by 4 bases and J by 4 bases, with 14 bases left in between. CDR3 region: CAISGLAKGYNEQFF. CDR3 in DNA: TGTGCCATCAGTGGACTGGCTAAGGGGTACAATGAGCAGTTCTTC.

This rearrangement joins TRBV29-1 to TRBJ2-3; 11 bases map to TRBD2. The V gene's germline CDR1 is SQVTM and CDR2 ANQGSEA. V shed 3 bases and J 0 bases; nucleotides not matched to a gene: 8. The CDR3 is made up of 17 amino acids. The CDR3 DNA reads as TGCAGCGTTGACGGACTAGCGGGCGAAGCTAGCACAGATACGCAGTATTTT. It is translated as CSVDGLAGEASTDTQYF.

This clonotype turned up a few times. The CDR3 spells CASSGGGYEQYF. CDR3 nucleotide sequence: TGTGCCAGCAGTGGTGGGGGCTACGAGCAGTACTTC. The chain employs TRBV11-2 and TRBJ2-7, with D perhaps matching TRBD1 or TRBD2 (5 bases each). This CDR3 has 12 amino acids. Trimming left V 6 bases short and J 3 bases short, with 9 bases between. CDR1 and CDR2 (germline): SGHAT, FQNNGV.

This clonotype has a handful of counts. The V gene is TRBV12-3 or TRBV12-4, the J gene TRBJ2-5, with 9 nucleotides matching TRBD1. Trimming cost V 6 bases and J 4 bases; bases outside gene matches: 3. This CDR3 spans 13 amino acids. The CDR3 DNA reads as TGTGCCAGCAGACAGGGGGCGCGAGAGACCCAGTACTTC. Amino acids: CASRQGARETQYF.

The chain carries TRBV9 and TRBJ2-2, with a possible D match to TRBD2 (6 bases). The germline V and J ends were trimmed by 3 bases and 7 bases, with 7 bases remaining between them. Germline assignment: CDR1 SGDLS and CDR2 YYNGEE. There are 12 residues in the CDR3. The CDR3 DNA is TGTGCCAGCAGCGAGGGAGGCGGGGAGCTGTTTTTT. Translated, it gives CASSEGGGELFF.

J is TRBJ1-5 and V is TRBV27; a weak D match, TRBD1 (5 bases). Germline values: CDR1 MNHEY, CDR2 SMNVEV (reference sequence). Deletions cut 4 bases from V and 7 bases from J, with 14 bases between. The CDR3 spans 14 residues. CDR3 nucleotide sequence: TGTGCCAGCAGTTCCTCGGGGGAAGGACAGCCCCAGCATTTT. It is translated as CASSSSGEGQPQHF.

The chain uses TRBV7-3 and TRBJ2-2, with D perhaps being TRBD1 or TRBD2 (5 bases each). The CDR3 has 16 amino acids. Trimming left V 4 bases short and J 4 bases short, with 16 bases between. Germline lookup yields CDR1 SGHTA and CDR2 FQGTGA. Here the CDR3 DNA reads TGTGCCAGCAGCTCAACGGGGCTAACGACCACCGGGGAGCTGTTTTTT. It codes for CASSSTGLTTTGELFF.

This clonotype occurred many times. The CDR3 sequence: CASSDGQGSTDTQYF. The CDR3 region has the DNA TGTGCCAGCAGCGATGGACAGGGGAGCACAGATACGCAGTATTTT. The rearrangement uses TRBV9 and TRBJ2-3; TRBD1 agrees at 9 bases. The germline V gene has CDR1 SGDLS and CDR2 YYNGEE. CDR3 length: 15 residues. V lost 3 bases and J lost 0; bases outside the gene matches: 2.

A few counts support this clonotype. The chain employs TRBV12-3 or TRBV12-4 and TRBJ1-1; TRBD1 matches at 7 bases. The CDR3 has 14 residues. Unmatched junction bases numbered 4, after V lost 5 bases and J lost 1 base. CDR3 nucleotide sequence: TGTGCCAGCAGTCTATGGACAGGGAACACTGAAGCTTTCTTT. This translates into CASSLWTGNTEAFF.

This clonotype was seen ten or more times. The genes are TRBV4-3 and TRBJ2-7; 7 bases match TRBD1. V shed 4 bases and J 0 bases; nucleotides not matched to a gene: 6. The CDR3 has 15 residues. The V gene's germline CDR1 is LGHNA and CDR2 YSLEER. CDR3 residues: CASSLGTDSSYEQYF. The CDR3 region has the DNA TGCGCCAGCAGCCTCGGGACAGATAGCTCCTACGAGCAGTACTTC.

This clonotype has a count of ten or more. V gene TRBV12-3 or TRBV12-4 combines with J gene TRBJ2-3; D is perhaps TRBD2 (6 bases). Trimming took off 5 bases at V and 5 bases at J, with 8 bases between the two ends. This CDR3 region has 12 residues. DNA of the CDR3: TGTGCCAGCAGTGCGGGGATAGATACGCAGTATTTT. Translating gives CASSAGIDTQYF.

The table lists this clonotype with a few counts. This sequence joins TRBV7-9 and TRBJ2-1, with 10 bases that match TRBD2. Germline V gene data show CDR1 as SEHNR and CDR2 as FQNEAQ (reference sequence). Trimming cost V 5 bases and J 8 bases; bases outside gene matches: 18. CDR3 size: 18 residues. This CDR3 reads CASSLTILSGGAVDEQFF. In DNA form, the CDR3 reads TGTGCCAGCAGCCTAACGATCCTAAGCGGGGGGGCTGTAGATGAGCAGTTCTTC. The variable domain in full, with the rest retrieved from reference TRBV7-9 and TRBJ2-1, is DTGVSQNPRHKITKRGQNVTFRCDPISEHNRLYWYRQTLGQGPEFLTYFQNEAQLEKSRLLSDRFSAERPKGSFSTLEIQRTEQGDSAMYLCASSLTILSGGAVDEQFFGPGTRLTVL.

This clonotype was found a few times. V usage is TRBV6-2 or TRBV6-3 and J usage is TRBJ2-7; no clear D. The CDR3 totals 15 residues. Trimming cost V 2 bases and J 1 base, with 12 bases left between them. Germline V gene data show CDR1 as MNHEY and CDR2 as SVGEGT. This chain's CDR3 is CASSYVPARSYEQYV. DNA of the CDR3: TGTGCCAGCAGTTACGTGCCAGCCCGGTCCTACGAGCAGTACGTC.